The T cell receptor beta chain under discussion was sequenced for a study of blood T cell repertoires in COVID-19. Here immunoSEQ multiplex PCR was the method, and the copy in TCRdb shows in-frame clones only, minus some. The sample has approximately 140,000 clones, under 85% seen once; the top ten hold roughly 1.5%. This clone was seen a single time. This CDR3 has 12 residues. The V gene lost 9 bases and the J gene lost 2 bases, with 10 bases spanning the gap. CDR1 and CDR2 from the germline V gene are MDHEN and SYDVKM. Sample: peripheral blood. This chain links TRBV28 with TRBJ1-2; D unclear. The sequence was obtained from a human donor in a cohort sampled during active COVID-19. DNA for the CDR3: TGTGCCAGTACCTCCGGGAACTATGGCTACACCTTC. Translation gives CASTSGNYGYTF.